This T cell receptor (beta chain) was found in a study of a mutant IDH1 vaccine in newly diagnosed glioma. Study context: Radiotherapy, temozolomide, or both had been given previously, and both were given to most. Study-wide findings and caveats: Detectable vaccine-induced immune responses arose in over 90% of patients.

Time point noted: baseline, week 1 (first vaccination visit). Described treatment: pre-vaccination baseline after standard-of-care therapy. Donor tumors were new WHO grade 3 or 4 IDH1-mutant, ATRX-lost astrocytomas. In regard to this clone: No antigen is known for it.

TCRdb's copy holds only in-frame clones and misses some; the assay was immunoSEQ multiplex PCR. The sample gives 25,000 to 35,000 clones, approximately 80% of which show up once; approximately 19% is in the top ten. The source material was PBMCs, sampled from a glioma patient treated with radiotherapy, temozolomide or both. This receptor was obtained from a man aged 30 to 39 with glioma.

This CDR3 reads CASSPSASGDEQYF. As DNA, the CDR3 is TGTGCCAGCAGTCCCTCTGCTAGCGGGGACGAGCAGTACTTC. This rearrangement joins TRBV6-6 to TRBJ2-7; 9 bases align to TRBD2. V trimming: 5 bases; J trimming: 5 bases; junction bases outside the gene matches: 7. This CDR3 has 14 residues. CDR1 MNHNY and CDR2 SVGAGI come from the germline V gene (reference sequence).